These T cell receptor beta chains were read from a single sample in a study of CD8+CD57+ T cells in acquired aplastic anemia. TCRdb re-derived calls from the reads in MiXCR, one entry per CDR3 protein. The repertoire includes around 170,000 distinct CDR3 sequences, less than 50% of them detected once, and 2.5% to 4% sits in the top ten. Input material: sorted CD4+, CD8+, or CD8+CD57+ T cells (not recorded which) from PBMCs. The origin of the receptors is a human donor with aplastic anemia. The CDR3 runs from the conserved cysteine through the conserved F or W. D genes are given only for firm matches. Not all rows give a size; the values are once, few, many and, for expanded clones, a class.

few,TRBV10-3,TRBJ2-7,NA,CAISESFRDEQYF,TGTGCCATCAGTGAGTCGTTTCGCGACGAGCAGTACTTC
many,TRBV3-1,TRBJ1-2,NA,CASSQLGDYGYTF,TGTGCCAGCAGCCAATTAGGTGACTATGGCTACACCTTC
NA,TRBV12-3/TRBV12-4,TRBJ2-5,NA,CASSWGTGETQYF,TGTGCCAGCAGTTGGGGCACAGGGGAGACCCAGTACTTC
NA,TRBV24-1,TRBJ2-1,NA,CATSERPGAYNEQFF,TGTGCCACCAGTGAGAGGCCGGGGGCCTACAATGAGCAGTTCTTC
NA,TRBV29-1,TRBJ1-1,NA,CSGNHRVENTEAFF,TGCAGCGGGAACCACAGGGTGGAGAACACTGAAGCTTTCTTT
NA,TRBV11-2,TRBJ2-3,TRBD1,CASSLLGQGTDTQYF,TGTGCCAGCAGCCTGCTCGGACAGGGCACAGATACGCAGTATTTT
many,TRBV14,TRBJ2-2,NA,CASSLKGGSNTGELFF,TGTGCCAGCAGCCTAAAGGGGGGGTCGAACACCGGGGAGCTGTTTTTT
NA,TRBV19,TRBJ2-1,NA,CASSLRGEGDNEQFF,TGTGCCAGTAGTCTCAGGGGGGAAGGGGACAATGAGCAGTTCTTC
once,TRBV29-1,TRBJ1-1,NA,CSVETRIDTEAFF,TGCAGCGTTGAAACACGGATCGACACTGAAGCTTTCTTT
many,TRBV5-5,TRBJ1-5,NA,CASSTSHGSNQPQHF,TGTGCCAGCAGCACCAGCCATGGGAGCAATCAGCCCCAGCATTTT
NA,TRBV29-1,TRBJ1-2,TRBD1,CSVTTGQHGYTF,TGCAGCGTTACGACAGGGCAACATGGCTACACCTTC
once,TRBV29-1,TRBJ2-7,NA,CSVGDPVGYEQYF,TGCAGCGTTGGGGATCCTGTGGGATACGAGCAGTACTTC
NA,TRBV9,TRBJ2-6,NA,CASSGRLTGANVLTF,TGTGCCAGCAGCGGTAGACTGACTGGGGCCAACGTCCTGACTTTC
NA,TRBV24-1,TRBJ1-5,NA,CATSARPDSTNQPQHF,TGTGCCACCAGTGCACGGCCAGACAGCACCAATCAGCCCCAGCATTTT
NA,TRBV19,TRBJ1-1,TRBD1,CASNYRGNTEASF,TGTGCCAGTAATTACAGGGGGAACACTGAAGCTTCCTTT
many,TRBV19,TRBJ1-2,NA,CASSIRQGRDDGYTF,TGTGCCAGTAGTATAAGGCAGGGTAGGGATGATGGCTACACCTTC
NA,TRBV7-6,TRBJ2-3,TRBD2,CASSFPGGTQYF,TGTGCCAGCAGCTTCCCGGGGGGGACGCAGTATTTT
many,TRBV6-5,TRBJ1-2,TRBD1,CASSYSDRGRGYTF,TGTGCCAGCAGTTACTCCGACAGGGGTCGTGGCTACACCTTC
many,TRBV20-1,TRBJ2-5,TRBD1,CSATVTGGFGETQYF,TGCAGTGCTACTGTGACAGGGGGCTTTGGAGAGACCCAGTACTTC
NA,TRBV20-1,TRBJ2-3,TRBD2,CSAERGGTDTQYF,TGCAGTGCCGAGCGGGGGGGCACAGATACGCAGTATTTT
many,TRBV9,TRBJ2-1,TRBD2,CASSDGTSENNEQFF,TGTGCCAGCAGCGACGGGACTAGCGAAAACAATGAGCAGTTCTTC
NA,TRBV20-1,TRBJ2-1,TRBD2,CSARSLVGLARDGNEQFF,TGCAGTGCTAGATCTCTTGTGGGACTAGCGAGGGATGGGAATGAGCAGTTCTTC
many,TRBV6-2/TRBV6-3,TRBJ2-3,NA,CASSYGYTDTQYF,TGTGCCAGCAGTTACGGATACACAGATACGCAGTATTTT
many,TRBV29-1,TRBJ1-2,NA,CSVGGGYTF,TGCAGCGTGGGGGGTGGCTACACCTTC
NA,TRBV5-8,TRBJ1-1,NA,CASSSRGVVTEAFF,TGTGCCAGCAGCTCCCGTGGGGTTGTCACTGAAGCTTTCTTT
many,TRBV2,TRBJ1-1,NA,CASSIEGENTEAFF,TGTGCCAGCAGCATAGAGGGGGAGAACACTGAAGCTTTCTTT
many,TRBV14,TRBJ1-1,NA,CASSHLTGNTEAFF,TGTGCCAGCAGCCACCTAACAGGGAACACTGAAGCTTTCTTT
few,TRBV11-2,TRBJ2-2,NA,CANSQDWNLNTGELFF,TGTGCCAACAGCCAAGATTGGAACTTGAACACCGGGGAGCTGTTTTTT
NA,TRBV19,TRBJ1-2,TRBD1,CASSMRTGGLYGYTF,TGTGCCAGTAGTATGAGGACAGGGGGCCTCTATGGCTACACCTTC
NA,TRBV6-5,TRBJ2-1,NA,CASSYSRPLYNEQFF,TGTGCCAGCAGTTACTCGAGACCGTTATACAATGAGCAGTTCTTT
few,TRBV27,TRBJ2-1,NA,CASSLSFPGRAFF,TGTGCCAGCAGTTTATCTTTTCCGGGACGCGCGTTCTTC